The source of this T cell receptor beta chain is a study of T cell responses to AZD1222 COVID-19 vaccine (dated by TCRdb to the early 2020s). Study-level background: AZD1222 recipients whose second dose came at about 4 weeks and those whose second dose came at about 12 weeks were combined into one group, since spike-specific TCR depth and breadth did not differ between the two schedules. TCR sequencing was performed for 230 to 250 trial participants, of whom approximately 200 were given two doses of AZD1222 and approximately 25 were given two doses of MenACWY control vaccine. Enrollment into the trials was organized by age into subgroups of 18-55, 56-69 and 70-plus years, and those subgroups contained about 160, 30 and 59 TCR-sequenced participants, respectively.

This clone was detected a few times. What this receptor recognizes is not known. No quality values exist for individual bases; no much larger clone is one base distant. According to the germline V gene, CDR1 reads MDHEN and CDR2 reads SYDVKM. Trimming takes 2 bases from V and 3 bases from J, and the germline ends sit 8 bases apart. The CDR3 contains 14 residues, cysteine and phenylalanine counted. Just CDR3 DNA is preserved here, 42 bases in frame from base 1. The CDR3 regions of human TCRbeta chains were analyzed by immunosequencing. From the authors' description of their analysis: TCRs in the repertoires were matched against a reference library of SARS-CoV-2-specific TCRs that had been generated with the MIRA antigen-specificity platform. Breadth meant the fraction of unique TCRs that were SARS-CoV-2-associated, whereas depth meant the fraction of total T cells that were SARS-CoV-2-associated. Using the MIRA data, each spike-specific TCR was mapped to the spike region that the TCR reacts to and placed in a CD4 or CD8 class. Log10-transformed breadth and depth values were compared by one-way ANOVA with Sidak's multiple comparisons tests. Here the immuneACCESS table is served through TCRdb, limited to in-frame sequences with V and J called. Missing clones are a known gap in these copies; in checked studies unresolved V genes cover under half, and the rest lacks a known reason. The V and J calls and clone size are taken from that table; D and trimming were inferred from the DNA. The table for this sample lists approximately 170,000 clones; approximately 90% of them were counted only once. The biggest ten clones account for about 4.2% of the sample.

The sample's time point label, in plain terms: baseline before first vaccination. The vaccinee samples were drawn from two UK trials, COV001 and COV002, one of which was a single-blind randomized controlled phase 2/3 trial testing AZD1222 (ChAdOx1 nCoV-19) in healthy adults. Trial participant PBMC samples were collected at day 0 and day 28 after the second dose for TCRbeta chain sequencing. Results the study describes overall, beyond this receptor: After two AZD1222 doses, spike-specific TCR breadth and depth were significantly higher than at day 0 and than in MenACWY recipients. Conclusions about previously exposed vaccinees are limited because only a handful of AZD1222 recipients were SARS-CoV-2 seropositive at baseline. The 56-69-year group was small, and its depth increase did not reach significance, likely because of low power. Epitopes outside the regions mutated in the B.1.351 and B.1.1.7 variants were reportedly recognized by nearly half of the unique spike-specific TCRs. No day 14 peak-response samples were available, so repertoires were characterized only after the peak T cell response. The vaccine-associated CD4 TCRs covered the entire spike protein, and the dominant responses fell in regions 160-218 and 743-854. Participants were mostly white British, with more females than males. The authors suggested clonal diversity may have been underestimated.

This sequence originates from an adult in good health. The sample was peripheral blood, taken on day 0 of AZD1222 vaccination. The chain is made from TRBV28 and TRBJ1-3, with the D gene not confidently named. The nucleotide sequence is TGTGCCAGCAGTTTAGTGGGGAATGGAAACACCATATATTTT. Its amino acids are CASSLVGNGNTIYF.